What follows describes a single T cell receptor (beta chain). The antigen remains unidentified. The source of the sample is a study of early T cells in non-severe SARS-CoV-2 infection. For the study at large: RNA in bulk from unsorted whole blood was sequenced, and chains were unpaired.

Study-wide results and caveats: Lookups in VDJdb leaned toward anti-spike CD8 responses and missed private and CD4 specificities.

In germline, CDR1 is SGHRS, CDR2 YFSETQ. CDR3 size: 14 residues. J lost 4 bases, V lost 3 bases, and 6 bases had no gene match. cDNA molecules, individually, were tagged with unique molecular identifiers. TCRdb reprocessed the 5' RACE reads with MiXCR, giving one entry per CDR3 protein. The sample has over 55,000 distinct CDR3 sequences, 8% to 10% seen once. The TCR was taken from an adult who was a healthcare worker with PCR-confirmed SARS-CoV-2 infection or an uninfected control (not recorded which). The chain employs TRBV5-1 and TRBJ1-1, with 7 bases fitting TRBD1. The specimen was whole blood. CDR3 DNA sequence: TGCGCCAGCAGCTCCTTAAACAGGGGCACTGAAGCTTTCTTT. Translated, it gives CASSSLNRGTEAFF. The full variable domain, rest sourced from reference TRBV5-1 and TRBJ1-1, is KAGVTQTPRYLIKTRGQQVTLSCSPISGHRSVSWYQQTPGQGLQFLFEYFSETQRNKGNFPGRFSGRQFSNSRSEMNVSTLELGDSALYLCASSSLNRGTEAFFGQGTRLTVV.